Here is one T cell receptor beta chain with its context. The sample comes from a study of T cell responses to AZD1222 COVID-19 vaccine. Produced via immunoSEQ multiplex PCR; TCRdb's table is partial and in-frame only. The sample records about 120,000 clones, around 90% being singletons. V lost 1 base and J 7 bases, leaving 22 bases between the germline ends. This CDR3 spans 18 amino acids. Germline V gene lookup returns CDR1 SGHTA and CDR2 FQGNSA. The chain uses TRBV7-2 and TRBJ1-4; the D gene is possibly TRBD1 (5 bases). The receptor was isolated from an adult in good health. The sequences come from peripheral blood, collected on day 0 of AZD1222 vaccination. The CDR3 spells CASSLEGLGGSVSEKLFF. In DNA, the CDR3 is TGTGCCAGCAGCTTAGAAGGTTTGGGGGGTTCAGTTTCTGAAAAACTGTTTTTT.